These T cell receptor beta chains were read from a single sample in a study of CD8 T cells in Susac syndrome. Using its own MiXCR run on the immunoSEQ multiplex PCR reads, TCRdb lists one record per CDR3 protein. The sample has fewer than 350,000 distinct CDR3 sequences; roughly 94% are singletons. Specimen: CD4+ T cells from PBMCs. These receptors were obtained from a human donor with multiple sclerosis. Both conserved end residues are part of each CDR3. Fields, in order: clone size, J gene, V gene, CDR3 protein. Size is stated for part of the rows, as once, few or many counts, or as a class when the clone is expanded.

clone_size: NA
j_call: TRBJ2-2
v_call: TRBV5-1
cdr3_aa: CASSLRSSGEYTGELFF

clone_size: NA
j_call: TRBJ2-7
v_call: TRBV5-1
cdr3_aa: CASSFGDRSSYEQYF

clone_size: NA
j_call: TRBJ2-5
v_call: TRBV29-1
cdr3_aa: CSGDRGRGETQYF

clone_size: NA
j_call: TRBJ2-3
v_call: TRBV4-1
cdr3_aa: CASSQVPLAGEQTQYF

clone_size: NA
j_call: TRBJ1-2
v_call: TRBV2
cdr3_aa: CASTYNGGYTF

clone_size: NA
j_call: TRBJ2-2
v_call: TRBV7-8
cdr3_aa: CASRASGGLNTGELFF

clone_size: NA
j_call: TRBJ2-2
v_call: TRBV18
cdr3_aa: CASSPTTPPNTGELFF

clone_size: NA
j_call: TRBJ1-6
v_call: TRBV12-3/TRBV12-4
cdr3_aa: CASSLWRGSYNSPLHF

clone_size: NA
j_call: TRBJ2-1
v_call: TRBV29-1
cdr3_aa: CSVPTVSYNEQFF

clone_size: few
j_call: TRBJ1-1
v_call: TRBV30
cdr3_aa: CAWSVGLNTEAFF

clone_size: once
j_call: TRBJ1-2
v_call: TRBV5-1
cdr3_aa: CASSSNQGYGYTF

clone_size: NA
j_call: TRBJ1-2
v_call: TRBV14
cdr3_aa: CASSGPAGGYTF

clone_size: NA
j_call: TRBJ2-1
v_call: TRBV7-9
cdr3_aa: CASSPGGRTQNLYNEQFF

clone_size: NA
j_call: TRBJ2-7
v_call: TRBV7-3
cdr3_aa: CASSPQTGYEQYF

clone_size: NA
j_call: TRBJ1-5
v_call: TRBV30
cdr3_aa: CAWGGGGSDQPQHF

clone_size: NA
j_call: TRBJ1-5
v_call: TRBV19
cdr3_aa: CASQPLKGYSNQPQHF

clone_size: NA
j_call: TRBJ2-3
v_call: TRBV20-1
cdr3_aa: CSASALTADTQYF

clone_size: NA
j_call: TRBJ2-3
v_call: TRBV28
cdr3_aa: CASSTSGMTDTQYF

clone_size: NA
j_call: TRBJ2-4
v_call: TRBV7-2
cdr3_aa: CASMLPLTGNIQYF

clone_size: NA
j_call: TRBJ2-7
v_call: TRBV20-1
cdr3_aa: CSWGQGEPYEQYF

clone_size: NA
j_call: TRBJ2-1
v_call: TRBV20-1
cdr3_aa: CSARIVDEQFF

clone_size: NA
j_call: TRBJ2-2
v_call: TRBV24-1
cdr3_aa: CATSDPGQGRTGELFF

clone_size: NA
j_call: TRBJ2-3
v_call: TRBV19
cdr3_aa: CASSTGQVADTQYF

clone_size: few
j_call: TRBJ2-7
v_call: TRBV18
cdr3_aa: CASSPGRESEQYF

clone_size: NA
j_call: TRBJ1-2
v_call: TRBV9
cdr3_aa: CASSPARGSDYGYTF

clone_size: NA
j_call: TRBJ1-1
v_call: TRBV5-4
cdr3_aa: CASSPRGGAMRNTEAFF

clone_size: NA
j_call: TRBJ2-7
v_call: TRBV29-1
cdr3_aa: CSVEVLAGGMGQYF

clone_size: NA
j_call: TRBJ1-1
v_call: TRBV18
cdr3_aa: CASSPGADRGPNTEAFF

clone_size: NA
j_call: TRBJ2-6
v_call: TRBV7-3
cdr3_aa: CASSLVGANVLTF

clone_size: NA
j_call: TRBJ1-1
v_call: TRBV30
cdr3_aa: CAWNQPGQGGTEAFF

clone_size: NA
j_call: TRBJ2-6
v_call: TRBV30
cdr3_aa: CAWSPGQGPYGANVLTF